The present T cell receptor beta chain was sequenced within a study of blood T cell repertoires in COVID-19. Study in general: In each case, the material was cDNA or gDNA derived from T cells, B-cell-depleted T cells, or PBMCs.

Symptom resolution, clearance, or two negative PCRs marked donors in Cohort 3 as recovered. Produced via immunoSEQ multiplex PCR; TCRdb's table is partial and in-frame only. The data contain about 300,000 clones, 85% to 90% of them singletons. The sequence came from a woman aged 18-30 years who had recovered from COVID-19. The sequenced sample was PBMCs or T cells enriched from blood (not recorded which).

CDR3 amino acids: CASSERGTGFTEAFF. CDR3 DNA sequence: TGTGCCAGCAGTGAACGCGGGACAGGGTTCACTGAAGCTTTCTTT. The rearrangement links TRBV6-1 to TRBJ1-1, with 9 bases aligning to TRBD1. Germline V gives CDR1 MNHNS, CDR2 SASEGT. The CDR3 is made up of 15 amino acids. V shed 2 bases, J shed 4 bases, and the junction held 5 bases outside the gene matches.